This entry is about one T cell receptor beta chain. The antigen remains unidentified. The CDR3 runs to 14 residues. Germline-derived CDR1 and CDR2 are ENHRY and SYGVKD. Between the trimmed V and J ends, which lost 2 bases and 6 bases, there was a span of 11 bases. This entry belongs to a study of radiotherapy plus CTLA-4 blockade in lung cancer. Overall study findings and caveats: Blood saw expansion of tumor-derived TCR clones after radiotherapy plus ipilimumab.

Assay: immunoSEQ multiplex PCR; the TCRdb copy retains only in-frame clones and omits some. The sample contains more than 40,000 clones, roughly four fifths of which appear only once. The source is a human donor with non-small cell lung cancer who had stable disease on radiotherapy plus ipilimumab. The specimen was peripheral blood, collected from a patient treated with radiotherapy plus ipilimumab. The V gene is TRBV10-3, the J gene TRBJ1-5; weak D call: TRBD1 (6 bases). CDR3 in amino acids: CAISEDRKGQPQHF. The CDR3 DNA reads TGTGCCATCAGTGAGGACAGGAAGGGTCAGCCCCAGCATTTT.